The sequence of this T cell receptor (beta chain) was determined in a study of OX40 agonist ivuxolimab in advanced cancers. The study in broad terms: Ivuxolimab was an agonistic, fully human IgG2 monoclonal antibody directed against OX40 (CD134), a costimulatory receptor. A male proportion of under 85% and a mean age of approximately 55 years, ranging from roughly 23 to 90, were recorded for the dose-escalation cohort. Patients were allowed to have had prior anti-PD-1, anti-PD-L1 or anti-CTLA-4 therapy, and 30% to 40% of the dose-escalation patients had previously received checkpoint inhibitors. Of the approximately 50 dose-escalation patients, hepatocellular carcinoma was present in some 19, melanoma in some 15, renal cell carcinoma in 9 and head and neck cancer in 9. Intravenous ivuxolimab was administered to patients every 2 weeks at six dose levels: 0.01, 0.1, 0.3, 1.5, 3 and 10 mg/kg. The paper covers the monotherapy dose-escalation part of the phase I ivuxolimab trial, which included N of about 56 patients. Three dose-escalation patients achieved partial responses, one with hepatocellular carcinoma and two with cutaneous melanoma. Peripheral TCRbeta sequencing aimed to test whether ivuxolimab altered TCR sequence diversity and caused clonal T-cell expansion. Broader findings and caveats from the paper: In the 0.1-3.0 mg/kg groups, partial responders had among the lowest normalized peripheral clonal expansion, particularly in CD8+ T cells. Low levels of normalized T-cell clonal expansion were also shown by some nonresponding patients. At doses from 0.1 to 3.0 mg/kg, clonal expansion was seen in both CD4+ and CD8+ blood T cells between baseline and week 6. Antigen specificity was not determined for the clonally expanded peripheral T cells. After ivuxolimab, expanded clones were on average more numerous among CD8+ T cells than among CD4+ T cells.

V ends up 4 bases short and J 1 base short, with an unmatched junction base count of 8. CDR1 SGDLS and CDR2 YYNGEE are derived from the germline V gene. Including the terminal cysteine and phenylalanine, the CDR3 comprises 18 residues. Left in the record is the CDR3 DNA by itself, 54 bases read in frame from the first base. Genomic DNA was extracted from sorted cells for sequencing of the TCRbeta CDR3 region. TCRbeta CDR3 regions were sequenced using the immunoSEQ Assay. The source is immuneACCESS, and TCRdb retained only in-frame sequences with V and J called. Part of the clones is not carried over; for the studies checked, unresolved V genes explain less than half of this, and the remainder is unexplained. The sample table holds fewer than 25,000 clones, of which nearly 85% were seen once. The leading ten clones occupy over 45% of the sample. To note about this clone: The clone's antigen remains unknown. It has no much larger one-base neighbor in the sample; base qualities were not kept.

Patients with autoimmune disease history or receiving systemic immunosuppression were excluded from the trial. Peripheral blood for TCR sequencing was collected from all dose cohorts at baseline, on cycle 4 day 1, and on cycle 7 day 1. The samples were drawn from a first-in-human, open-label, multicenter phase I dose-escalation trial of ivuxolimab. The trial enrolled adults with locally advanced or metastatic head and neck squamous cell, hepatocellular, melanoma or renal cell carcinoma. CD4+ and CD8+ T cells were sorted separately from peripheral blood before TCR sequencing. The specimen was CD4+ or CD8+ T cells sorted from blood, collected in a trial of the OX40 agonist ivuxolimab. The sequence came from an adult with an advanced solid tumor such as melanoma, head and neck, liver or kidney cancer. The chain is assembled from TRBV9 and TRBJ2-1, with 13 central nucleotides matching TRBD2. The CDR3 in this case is CASSTRLAGGVSYNEQFF. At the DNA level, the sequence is TGTGCCAGCAGCACGAGACTAGCGGGGGGAGTTTCCTACAATGAGCAGTTCTTC.